The 18 T cell receptor beta chains in this list originate from one sample, sequenced in a study of T-cell reconstitution after alpha-beta-depleted transplantation in children. Whole-study findings and limits: It was newly produced T cells that mostly accounted for T-cell counts and diversity one year after transplant.

No antigens are known for them. Construction of the TCRbeta library involved unique molecular identifiers. In TCRdb, the PCR reads were re-called with MiXCR into one record per CDR3 protein. The repertoire holds hundreds of thousands of distinct CDR3 sequences, with almost 8% as singletons. The material was peripheral blood, obtained 360 days after TCRalphabeta/CD19-depleted stem cell transplant. The receptors shown here come from a female patient aged 2-9 years who had a stem cell transplant for Fanconi anemia, so the T cells may come from the graft donor.

This rearrangement joins TRBV28 to TRBJ1-2; 8 bases are shared with TRBD1. Germline CDR1 is MDHEN and CDR2 is SYDVKM. The J segment lost 6 bases and the V segment lost 6 bases, leaving 9 bases of the junction unmatched. The CDR3 sequence is 14 residues long. CDR3 region: CASSPWGTGHGYTF. The CDR3 bases are TGTGCCAGCAGCCCTTGGGGGACAGGACATGGCTACACCTTC.

This clonotype has a handful of counts. The chain has TRBV9 and TRBJ1-2; D is unclear. The CDR3 has 11 amino acids. CDR1 is SGDLS and CDR2 is YYNGEE in the germline V gene. Trimming pared 3 bases from V and 8 bases from J, leaving 8 bases between. CDR3 nucleotide sequence: TGTGCCAGCAGCGGGGTTCACGGCTACACCTTC. This codes for CASSGVHGYTF.

This clonotype was detected a few times. The CDR3 DNA reads as TGTGCCAGCAGTAGAAACCCAACCGGGACCCAGCAGCCCCAGCATTTT. Its protein product is CASSRNPTGTQQPQHF. V is TRBV6-1 and J is TRBJ1-5; TRBD1 might be the D (5 bases). Germline CDR1 reads MNHNS; CDR2 reads SASEGT. Trimming pared 5 bases from V and 7 bases from J, leaving 21 bases between. The CDR3 has 16 amino acids.

V usage is TRBV3-1 and J usage is TRBJ2-3; D uncertain. The CDR3 contains 16 residues. CDR1 and CDR2 from the germline V gene are LGHDT and YNNKEL (reference sequence). V shed 1 base and J shed 0 bases, with 11 bases lying between them. CDR3 sequence: CASSQGGGVSTDTQYF. The CDR3 region has the DNA TGTGCCAGCAGCCAAGGAGGCGGAGTAAGCACAGATACGCAGTATTTT.

This clonotype was seen at least ten times. This sequence joins TRBV5-1 and TRBJ2-7, with a weak D call TRBD2 (6 bases). The V gene's germline CDR1 is SGHRS and CDR2 YFSETQ. The V end was cut by 1 base, the J end by 2 bases, with 13 bases between. The CDR3 totals 15 residues. The CDR3, as DNA: TGCGCCAGCAGCTTGACGGCGGGATCGACCTACGAGCAGTACTTC. Amino acid sequence: CASSLTAGSTYEQYF.

This chain connects TRBV5-1 to TRBJ2-7; 12 nucleotides line up with TRBD1. Per the germline V gene, CDR1 is SGHRS and CDR2 is YFSETQ. The length of the CDR3 is 15 residues. V shed 5 bases, J shed 5 bases, and the junction held 8 bases outside the gene matches. The CDR3 nucleotides read TGCGCCAGCAGACCGGGACAGGGGGCGAGGAACGAGCAGTACTTC. This encodes CASRPGQGARNEQYF.

The table lists this clonotype with many counts. The chain carries TRBV7-9 and TRBJ2-3; D is uncertain. The ends were cut back, 2 bases at V and 5 bases at J, with 5 bases in the middle. CDR3 length: 12 residues. CDR1 and CDR2 from the germline V gene are SEHNR and FQNEAQ (reference sequence). The CDR3 DNA sequence: TGTGCCAGCAGCTTAACTCGAGATACGCAGTATTTT. Encoded protein: CASSLTRDTQYF.

This sequence joins TRBV19 and TRBJ2-2; D gene ambiguous. Trimming took 1 base from V and 4 from J, leaving 7 bases between them. The CDR3 spans 14 residues. Looked up from germline, CDR1 is LNHDA and CDR2 is SQIVND (reference sequence). CDR3 in amino acids: CASSIVRVTGELFF. As DNA, the CDR3 is TGTGCCAGTAGTATAGTGCGAGTCACCGGGGAGCTGTTTTTT.

This clonotype showed up just a few times. The chain links TRBV20-1 to TRBJ1-2, with TRBD1 as a possible D gene (5 bases). Trimming took 2 bases from V and 10 from J, leaving 8 bases between them. CDR1 and CDR2 from the germline V gene are DFQATT and SNEGSKA (reference sequence). The CDR3 runs to 10 residues. The chain's CDR3 is CSARQGDYTF. The CDR3 nucleotides read TGCAGTGCTAGACAGGGAGACTACACCTTC.

The V call is TRBV3-1, the J call TRBJ1-2; D is undetermined. Looked up from germline, CDR1 is LGHDT and CDR2 is YNNKEL (reference sequence). Trimming removed 3 bases at V and 8 bases at J, with 7 bases between. The CDR3 contains 11 residues. The CDR3 region is CASSQKGGYTF. The CDR3 DNA is TGTGCCAGCAGCCAGAAGGGAGGCTACACCTTC.

This clonotype was picked up a small number of times. This chain connects TRBV4-1 to TRBJ1-2; a weak D match, TRBD1 (6 bases). CDR3 length: 16 amino acids. V was clipped by 6 bases and J by 7 bases, with 24 bases between them. Germline CDR1 and CDR2: MGHRA and YSYEKL. The CDR3 here is CASRVNLVQGFLGYTF. CDR3 nucleotides: TGCGCCAGCAGGGTCAACCTCGTGCAGGGGTTTCTTGGCTACACCTTC.

This clonotype was detected ten times or more. The chain links TRBV9 to TRBJ2-3; 13 nucleotides agree with TRBD2. The CDR3 is 14 amino acids. Trimming cost V 0 bases and J 11 bases; bases outside gene matches: 3. Germline CDR1 SGDLS, CDR2 YYNGEE. CDR3 loop: CASSVELAGGMQYF. The CDR3 DNA reads as TGTGCCAGCAGCGTAGAACTAGCGGGGGGGATGCAGTATTTT. The variable domain in full, with the rest retrieved from reference TRBV9 and TRBJ2-3, is DSGVTQTPKHLITATGQRVTLRCSPRSGDLSVYWYQQSLDQGLQFLIQYYNGEERAKGNILERFSAQQFPDLHSELNLSSLELGDSALYFCASSVELAGGMQYFGPGTRLTVL.

This clonotype appeared a few times. The genes are TRBV5-6 and TRBJ2-7, with D tentatively TRBD2 (5 bases). The germline V gene encodes CDR1 SGHDT and CDR2 YYEEEE. This CDR3 has 15 amino acids. V lost 3 bases and J lost 1, with 14 bases in between. This chain's CDR3 is CASSYGPSSSYEQYF. CDR3 sequence (DNA): TGTGCCAGCAGCTATGGACCTAGCTCTTCCTACGAGCAGTACTTC.

This clonotype was counted ten times or more. This chain connects TRBV7-9 to TRBJ2-7, with D tentatively TRBD1 (5 bases). CDR3 length: 15 residues. Germline lookup yields CDR1 SEHNR and CDR2 FQNEAQ (reference sequence). V was trimmed by 2 bases and J by 1 base, leaving 12 bases between them. CDR3 coding DNA: TGTGCCAGCAGCTTAATTGGCAGGGATTCCTACGAGCAGTACTTC. Its protein is CASSLIGRDSYEQYF.

This clonotype has at least ten counts. The chain couples TRBV10-3 to TRBJ1-2; D may be TRBD1 (6 bases). Germline V gene lookup returns CDR1 ENHRY and CDR2 SYGVKD. With 3 bases removed from V and 0 bases from J, the gap between germline ends came to 8 bases. The CDR3 is 14 amino acids. The CDR3 DNA is TGTGCCATCAGTGAACAGGGCTCTAACTATGGCTACACCTTC. Protein: CAISEQGSNYGYTF.

This clonotype appeared a few times. V gene TRBV7-4 combines with J gene TRBJ2-1; TRBD2 matches at 8 bases. The V gene end was trimmed by 0 bases and the J gene end by 8 bases; junction bases not matched to a gene: 3. Germline lookup yields CDR1 SGHVT and CDR2 SQSDAQ. The CDR3 has 14 amino acids. The DNA of the CDR3 is TGTGCCAGCAGCTTAGCCGGGGGGGCGTATGAGCAGTTCTTC. This codes for CASSLAGGAYEQFF.

This clonotype has just a few counts. The rearrangement links TRBV7-2 to TRBJ2-5; 7 bases are a match to TRBD1. Germline-derived CDR1 and CDR2 are SGHTA and FQGNSA. The ends lost 2 bases at V and 5 bases at J; junction bases unmatched: 8. The CDR3 has 15 amino acids. CDR3 bases: TGTGCCAGCAGCTTAATGGGACAGAGGTTTGAGACCCAGTACTTC. Translation gives CASSLMGQRFETQYF.

This chain connects TRBV13 to TRBJ1-2, with a weak D call TRBD1 (5 bases). The V end lost 2 bases, the J end lost 7 bases, and 11 bases lay between the germline ends. Per germline, CDR1 PRHDT and CDR2 FYEKMQ (reference sequence). The length of the CDR3 is 13 residues. CDR3 bases: TGTGCCAGCAGCTTACGAGGGGCAGGTGGCTACACCTTC. Translating it yields CASSLRGAGGYTF. The complete variable domain, with remaining parts taken from reference TRBV13 and TRBJ1-2, reads AAGVIQSPRHLIKEKRETATLKCYPIPRHDTVYWYQQGPGQDPQFLISFYEKMQSDKGSIPDRFSAQQFSDYHSELNMSSLELGDSALYFCASSLRGAGGYTFGSGTRLTVV.